Here is one T cell receptor beta chain with its context. This CDR3 contains 14 residues. The data belong to a study of radiation and T cells in renal cell carcinoma. Sample time point: blood 2 weeks post-SBRT. Treatment noted: 15 Gy SBRT to primary tumor, nephrectomy 4 weeks later. Sequencing used immunoSEQ multiplex PCR; TCRdb keeps in-frame clones, though not all of them. The sample holds about 120,000 clones; 81% are singletons and the top ten take roughly 6%. The receptor comes from a man aged 45-60 years with renal cell carcinoma. The chain carries TRBV21-1 and TRBJ2-3; no check of the table's D call, TRBD1, against the DNA was made. TRBV21-1 is a pseudogene. The material was blood, obtained from a patient whose treatment included radiotherapy and nephrectomy. This chain's CDR3 is CASSKRTGSDTQYF. CDR3 sequence (DNA): TGTGCCAGCAGCAAAAGGACAGGGTCGGATACGCAGTATTTT.